Listed below are T cell receptor beta chains from one sample, sequenced in a study of shared clonotypes between healthy human individuals. The table came from immunoSEQ multiplex PCR; TCRdb's copy has only in-frame clones and leaves some out. The sample records about 1 million clones, about three quarters being singletons. The sequenced sample was memory CD4+ T cells sorted from blood. Receptors originate from a man aged 18 to 30 in good health. Both conserved end residues are part of each CDR3. A D gene is named only where the DNA matches it firmly. A clone size is listed for some rows: how often the clone was seen (once, few, many), or a class if it is expanded.

j_call: TRBJ2-2; clone_size: many; v_call: TRBV7-2; d_call: -; cdr3_aa: CASSAGMNTGELFF; cdr3_nt: TGTGCCAGCAGCGCCGGGATGAACACCGGGGAGCTGTTTTTT
j_call: TRBJ1-5; clone_size: few; v_call: TRBV18; d_call: TRBD1; cdr3_aa: CASSATGGWNQPQHF; cdr3_nt: TGTGCCAGCTCAGCAACAGGGGGCTGGAATCAGCCCCAGCATTTT
j_call: TRBJ2-5; clone_size: -; v_call: TRBV5-1; d_call: -; cdr3_aa: CASSLAFSGQYF; cdr3_nt: TGCGCCAGCAGCTTGGCGTTTTCCGGCCAGTACTTC
j_call: TRBJ2-3; clone_size: -; v_call: TRBV5-4; d_call: TRBD1; cdr3_aa: CASNLRQGSSDTQYF; cdr3_nt: TGTGCCAGCAACCTACGACAGGGTTCTTCAGATACGCAGTATTTT
j_call: TRBJ1-2; clone_size: -; v_call: TRBV28; d_call: TRBD1; cdr3_aa: CASSPPGTAYYGYTF; cdr3_nt: TGTGCCAGCAGTCCCCCCGGGACAGCATACTATGGCTACACCTTC
j_call: TRBJ1-6; clone_size: -; v_call: TRBV30; d_call: TRBD1; cdr3_aa: CAWSRDRGNSPLHF; cdr3_nt: TGTGCCTGGAGTCGGGACAGGGGGAATTCACCCCTCCACTTT
j_call: TRBJ1-1; clone_size: many; v_call: TRBV9; d_call: TRBD1; cdr3_aa: CASSQTGGTEAFF; cdr3_nt: TGTGCCAGCAGCCAGACAGGGGGCACTGAAGCTTTCTTT
j_call: TRBJ1-6; clone_size: -; v_call: TRBV11-2; d_call: -; cdr3_aa: CASSFQGPETGGVHF; cdr3_nt: TGTGCCAGCAGCTTCCAGGGACCGGAGACCGGTGGGGTCCACTTT
j_call: TRBJ2-1; clone_size: -; v_call: TRBV6-1; d_call: TRBD1; cdr3_aa: CASGQGIANNEQFF; cdr3_nt: TGTGCCAGCGGACAGGGGATTGCCAACAATGAGCAGTTCTTC
j_call: TRBJ1-1; clone_size: -; v_call: TRBV5-5; d_call: -; cdr3_aa: CASSYTGTKNTEAFF; cdr3_nt: TGTGCCAGCAGCTATACCGGGACAAAGAACACTGAAGCTTTCTTT
j_call: TRBJ1-1; clone_size: -; v_call: TRBV10-3; d_call: -; cdr3_aa: CAISEVARGNTEAFF; cdr3_nt: TGTGCCATCAGTGAAGTGGCCCGGGGGAACACTGAAGCTTTCTTT
j_call: TRBJ2-7; clone_size: -; v_call: TRBV10-2; d_call: -; cdr3_aa: CASSESGGLGEQYF; cdr3_nt: TGCGCCAGCAGTGAGTCTGGAGGCTTGGGCGAGCAGTACTTC